The sequence of this T cell receptor beta chain was determined in a study of control samples from healthy donors and cancer patients. The repertoire was sequenced with immunoSEQ multiplex PCR; TCRdb's copy has only in-frame clones and lacks some. The table shows over 110,000 clones, with roughly 92% occurring only once. V was pared by 0 bases and J by 5 bases, with 5 bases of the junction left unmatched. Germline V lookup: CDR1 SGHNT, CDR2 YYREEE (reference sequence). This CDR3 comprises 15 residues. Sequences were obtained from blood. This clonotype was sampled from a man aged 25-45 years in good health. J is TRBJ2-1 and V is TRBV5-4; TRBD2 matches 7 bases. Written as DNA, the CDR3 is TGTGCCAGCAGCTTGGGCCCAACTAGCGACAATGAGCAGTTCTTC. The encoded protein is CASSLGPTSDNEQFF.